These T cell receptor beta chains were read from a single sample in a study of blood T cells in healthy people across ages. TCRdb passed the 5' RACE reads through MiXCR, listing each CDR3 protein once. The sample includes approximately 800,000 distinct CDR3 sequences, around 25% of them seen just once. These data also featured in a second study, about T cells of mothers and their children.

Specimen: blood. Receptors originate from a boy aged 10-17 years in good health. CDR3s include the opening cysteine and the closing phenylalanine or tryptophan. Fields, in order: clone size, V gene, D gene, J gene, CDR3 protein, CDR3 DNA. The D gene is left open where the match is weak. The size of a clone is reported for some rows only, either as once, few or many, or as a class for expanded clones.

>few|TRBV12-3/TRBV12-4|NA|TRBJ1-3
CASSLHRNGNTIYF
TGTGCCAGCAGTCTCCACAGGAACGGAAACACCATATATTTT
>NA|TRBV5-1|NA|TRBJ1-1
CASSLARPNHEAFF
TGCGCCAGCAGCTTGGCTAGACCAAATCACGAAGCTTTCTTT
>NA|TRBV9|TRBD1|TRBJ1-1
CASSGGQGATEAFF
TGTGCCAGCAGCGGGGGACAGGGGGCCACTGAAGCTTTCTTT
>NA|TRBV6-5|NA|TRBJ2-1
CASSYRSGSSYNEQFF
TGTGCCAGCAGTTACCGCAGCGGAAGCTCCTACAATGAGCAGTTCTTC
>NA|TRBV20-1|NA|TRBJ2-7
CSATDRSSYEQYF
TGCAGTGCAACCGACAGGAGCTCCTACGAGCAGTACTTC
>few|TRBV10-3|TRBD1|TRBJ2-7
CAISEQGAYEQYF
TGTGCCATCAGCGAACAGGGGGCGTACGAGCAGTACTTC
>NA|TRBV29-1|NA|TRBJ2-7
CSVGPRVGSYEQYF
TGCAGCGTTGGACCAAGGGTGGGGTCCTACGAGCAGTACTTC
>once|TRBV5-5|NA|TRBJ2-3
CASSLTDYSKVPDAQYF
TGTGCCAGCAGCTTAACGGACTACTCCAAGGTACCAGATGCGCAGTATTTT
>few|TRBV7-2|TRBD2|TRBJ2-1
CASSWLAGEGGNEQFF
TGTGCCAGCAGCTGGTTAGCGGGAGAGGGTGGCAATGAGCAGTTCTTC
>few|TRBV4-1|NA|TRBJ2-1
CASSPTPGTGTYNEQFF
TGCGCCAGCAGCCCAACTCCCGGGACTGGAACCTACAATGAGCAGTTCTTC
>few|TRBV29-1|NA|TRBJ2-5
CSVAGLYQETQYF
TGCAGCGTCGCAGGGTTATATCAAGAGACCCAGTACTTC
>NA|TRBV5-6|NA|TRBJ1-4
CASSLKRRANEKLFF
TGTGCCAGCAGTCTGAAGCGACGGGCCAATGAAAAACTGTTTTTT
>NA|TRBV6-2/TRBV6-3|NA|TRBJ1-3
CASSYLRRGSSGNTIYF
TGTGCCAGCAGTTACCTACGCCGGGGGAGCTCTGGAAACACCATATATTTT
>NA|TRBV3-1|TRBD2|TRBJ2-5
CATLWTSGGRETQYF
TGTGCCACCCTTTGGACTAGCGGGGGTCGGGAGACCCAGTACTTC
>NA|TRBV14|NA|TRBJ1-1
CASSPLEEVVAFF
TGTGCCAGCAGCCCATTAGAGGAAGTGGTAGCTTTCTTT
>NA|TRBV29-1|NA|TRBJ1-2
CRAGSNYGYTF
TGCAGGGCAGGTTCTAACTATGGCTACACCTTC